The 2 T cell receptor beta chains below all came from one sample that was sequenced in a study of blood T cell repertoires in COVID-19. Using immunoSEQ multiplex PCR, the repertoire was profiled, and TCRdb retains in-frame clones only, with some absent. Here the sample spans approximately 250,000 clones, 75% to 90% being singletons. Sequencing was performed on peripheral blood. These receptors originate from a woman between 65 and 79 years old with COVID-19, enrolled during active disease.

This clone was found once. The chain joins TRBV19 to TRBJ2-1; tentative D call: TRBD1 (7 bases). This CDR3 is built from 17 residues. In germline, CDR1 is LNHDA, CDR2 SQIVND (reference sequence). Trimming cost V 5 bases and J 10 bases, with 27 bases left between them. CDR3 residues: CASSPRFRDWVRGEQFF. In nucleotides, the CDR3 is TGTGCCAGTAGTCCCCGCTTCCGGGACTGGGTCAGGGGGGAGCAGTTCTTC.

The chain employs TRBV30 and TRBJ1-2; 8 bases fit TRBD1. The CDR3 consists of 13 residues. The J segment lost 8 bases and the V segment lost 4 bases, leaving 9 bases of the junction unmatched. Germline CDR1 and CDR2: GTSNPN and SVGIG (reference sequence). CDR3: CAWNLDRGRGYTF. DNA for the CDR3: TGTGCCTGGAATCTAGACAGGGGAAGAGGCTACACCTTC.